This T cell receptor beta chain was recovered during a study of blood T cell repertoires in COVID-19. Per germline, CDR1 SGHAT and CDR2 FQNNGV. J was trimmed by 1 base and V by 5 bases; bases with no gene match: 13. The CDR3 consists of 19 residues. Here immunoSEQ multiplex PCR was the method, and the copy in TCRdb shows in-frame clones only, minus some. This sample has under 250,000 clones, with under 90% found just once. The source material was peripheral blood. The chain has TRBV11-2 and TRBJ2-1; 11 bases are shared with TRBD2. This sequence originates from a woman aged 55-70 years who had recovered from COVID-19. CDR3 residues: CASSPGLAGGSISYNEQFF. CDR3 sequence (DNA): TGTGCCAGCAGCCCCGGGCTAGCGGGGGGCTCAATATCCTACAATGAGCAGTTCTTC.